What follows are 7 T cell receptor beta chains derived from one specimen sequenced in a study of blood T cell repertoires in COVID-19. The data were produced by immunoSEQ multiplex PCR, yet TCRdb's version contains in-frame clones alone and is incomplete. The repertoire holds about 72,000 clones, more than 75% seen once, with approximately 10% in the top ten. Sequenced input: peripheral blood. These receptors came from a man aged 65-85 years with active or convalescent COVID-19.

This clone appeared once. The chain carries TRBV6-2 or TRBV6-3 and TRBJ2-3; tentatively, D is TRBD2 (6 bases). V lost 2 bases, J lost 3 bases, and 9 bases lay in between. There are 14 residues in the CDR3. Germline CDR1 is MNHEY and CDR2 is SVGEGT. CDR3 sequence: CASSYRGRTDTQYF. In nucleotides, the CDR3 is TGTGCCAGCAGTTACCGGGGGAGAACAGATACGCAGTATTTT.

The gene calls are TRBV5-1 and TRBJ1-1, with D perhaps matching TRBD1 (5 bases). Germline CDR1 reads SGHRS; CDR2 reads YFSETQ. Trimming left V 3 bases short and J 3 bases short, with 12 bases between. CDR3 length: 14 amino acids. The CDR3 DNA reads TGCGCCAGCAGCTCTTCAGGGTGGGACACTGAAGCTTTCTTT. As protein: CASSSSGWDTEAFF. The full variable domain, in which reference TRBV5-1 and TRBJ1-1 provide the parts outside the CDR3, is KAGVTQTPRYLIKTRGQQVTLSCSPISGHRSVSWYQQTPGQGLQFLFEYFSETQRNKGNFPGRFSGRQFSNSRSEMNVSTLELGDSALYLCASSSSGWDTEAFFGQGTRLTVV.

The chain recombines TRBV7-3 with TRBJ1-1; TRBD1 agrees at 8 bases. There are 14 residues in the CDR3. The J segment lost 4 bases and the V segment lost 5 bases, leaving 6 bases of the junction unmatched. From germline, CDR1 is SGHTA and CDR2 FQGTGA. The CDR3 DNA reads TGTGCCAGCAGCCAAGGACAGGGTGGCACTGAAGCTTTCTTT. Translating it yields CASSQGQGGTEAFF.

The V call is TRBV2, the J call TRBJ1-1; weak D call: TRBD1 (6 bases). The ends were cut back, 7 bases at V and 1 base at J, with 10 bases in the middle. CDR1 is SNHLY, CDR2 FYNNEI, per germline. CDR3 length equals 13 residues. The CDR3 here is CASKEGGNTEAFF. CDR3 nucleotides: TGTGCCAGCAAGGAAGGGGGGAACACTGAAGCTTTCTTT.

The chain's CDR3 is CASSEPSGRALDEQFF. Written as DNA, the CDR3 is TGTGCCAGCAGTGAACCCAGCGGGAGGGCCCTAGATGAGCAGTTCTTC. The chain is built from TRBV25-1 and TRBJ2-1; 10 nucleotides match TRBD2. With V trimmed by 2 bases and J by 8 bases, 9 bases remained unmatched. This CDR3 has 16 residues. Germline loops: CDR1 MGHDK, CDR2 SYGVNS.

The J gene is TRBJ2-7, the V gene TRBV2; TRBD2 agrees at 7 bases. The germline gives CDR1 SNHLY, CDR2 FYNNEI. J gave up 12 bases and V 6 bases, and 8 bases lay outside the gene matches. This CDR3 has 11 residues. The CDR3, as DNA: TGTGCCAGCAGACGACTAGCCGGGCGGTACTTC. It yields the protein CASRRLAGRYF.

The chain joins TRBV19 to TRBJ2-7; D is possibly TRBD1 (7 bases). Germline V gene sequence: CDR1 LNHDA, CDR2 SQIVND (reference sequence). There are 15 residues in the CDR3. V lost 5 bases, J lost 3 bases, and 17 bases lay in between. The CDR3 sequence is CASSPGGDRFYEQYF. CDR3 coding DNA: TGTGCCAGTAGTCCCGGCGGGGACAGATTCTACGAGCAGTACTTC.